The 27 T cell receptor beta chains in this list originate from one sample, sequenced in a study of PD-1 blockade in classical Hodgkin lymphoma. Time point indicated: cycle 4 day 1 (C4D1), after about 6 weeks of nivolumab. All the patients suffered relapse after autologous stem cell transplantation, and brentuximab vedotin exposure differed. Assay: immunoSEQ multiplex PCR; the TCRdb copy retains only in-frame clones and omits some. The sample contains approximately 45,000 clones, around 64% of which appear only once. Sample: peripheral blood mononuclear cells (PBMCs), taken before the fourth cycle of nivolumab. The receptors originated from a human donor with classical Hodgkin lymphoma.

This clone came up a few times. V gene TRBV28 combines with J gene TRBJ1-2; D call uncertain. The CDR3 runs 12 residues. Trimming stripped 7 bases from V and 6 bases from J, with 12 bases between. Germline CDR1 is MDHEN and CDR2 is SYDVKM. As DNA, the CDR3 is TGTGCCAGCACCCTAGGACGGGATGGCTACACCTTC. It is translated as CASTLGRDGYTF.

The chain carries TRBV5-1 and TRBJ2-3, with a tentative D call TRBD2 (6 bases). Trimming took off 0 bases at V and 10 bases at J, with 9 bases between the two ends. Germline V CDR1 and CDR2: SGHRS, YFSETQ. The CDR3 is made up of 12 amino acids. CDR3 protein: CASSLVEGAQYF. CDR3 bases: TGCGCCAGCAGCTTGGTGGAGGGAGCGCAGTATTTT.

The chain links TRBV7-9 to TRBJ2-3, with 9 nucleotides matching TRBD1. V dropped 3 bases and J dropped 2; count of bases not matched to a gene: 3. The CDR3 loop spans 15 amino acids. Germline V gene data show CDR1 as SEHNR and CDR2 as FQNEAQ (reference sequence). The CDR3 protein is CASSFGQGYTDTQYF. CDR3 bases: TGTGCCAGCAGCTTTGGACAGGGGTACACAGATACGCAGTATTTT.

There are a few counts of this clone. DNA for the CDR3: TGTGCCAGCAGCCCCTATCAGGGGGAAAAACTGTTTTTT. It yields the protein CASSPYQGEKLFF. The chain couples TRBV9 to TRBJ1-4, with D perhaps TRBD1 (6 bases). Trimming pared 4 bases from V and 8 bases from J, leaving 12 bases between. Germline CDR1 is SGDLS and CDR2 is YYNGEE. CDR3 length: 13 amino acids.

This clone showed up just a few times. The chain couples TRBV29-1 to TRBJ1-2; D not resolved. The CDR3 spans 12 residues. CDR1 is SQVTM, CDR2 ANQGSEA, per germline. The V end lost 3 bases, the J end lost 3 bases, and 8 bases lay between the germline ends. CDR3 protein: CSVDGRDYGYTF. The CDR3 DNA is TGCAGCGTTGACGGGCGGGACTATGGCTACACCTTC.

The chain has TRBV5-8 and TRBJ1-2; the match to TRBD1 covers 7 bases. This CDR3 is 16 amino acids long. Germline values: CDR1 SGHTS, CDR2 YDEGEE. J gave up 0 bases and V 5 bases, and 10 bases lay outside the gene matches. DNA for the CDR3: TGTGCCAGCAGACTTCCCGGGACAGCCTCTAACTATGGCTACACCTTC. Translating gives CASRLPGTASNYGYTF.

This clone was detected once. The chain recombines TRBV7-2 with TRBJ2-3; tentatively, D is TRBD2 (6 bases). Trimming pared 2 bases from V and 2 bases from J, leaving 17 bases between. This CDR3 is 17 amino acids long. Germline CDR1 SGHTA, CDR2 FQGNSA. CDR3 coding DNA: TGTGCCAGCAGCTTAACACTAGCATCATTAAACACAGATACGCAGTATTTT. Its translation: CASSLTLASLNTDTQYF.

CDR3 loop: CASSLVGMNTEAFF. DNA of the CDR3: TGTGCCAGCAGCTTAGTAGGGATGAACACTGAAGCTTTCTTT. The rearrangement joins TRBV7-2 to TRBJ1-1; D is undetermined. The CDR3 has 14 amino acids. V was clipped by 1 base and J by 0 bases, with 6 bases between them. Per germline, CDR1 SGHTA and CDR2 FQGNSA.

This clone was seen only a few times. The rearrangement joins TRBV6-6 to TRBJ2-3, with D possibly being TRBD1 or TRBD2 (5 bases each). The CDR3 has 15 residues. V dropped 2 bases and J dropped 2 bases, with 11 bases sitting between them. CDR1 and CDR2 from the germline V gene are MNHNY and SVGAGI (reference sequence). DNA of the CDR3: TGTGCCAGCAGTTACGGGGGACCCCCCACAGATACGCAGTATTTT. It encodes CASSYGGPPTDTQYF.

The rearrangement joins TRBV5-4 to TRBJ2-5; TRBD1 matches 12 bases. This CDR3 comprises 16 residues. Trimming removed 3 bases from V and 5 bases from J; junction bases left unmatched: 8. Germline V gene lookup returns CDR1 SGHNT and CDR2 YYREEE (reference sequence). The CDR3 DNA sequence: TGTGCCAGCAGCTCGCCGGGACAGGGGGCATTGGAGACCCAGTACTTC. Amino acid sequence: CASSSPGQGALETQYF.

This sequence joins TRBV6-1 and TRBJ2-2; 7 bases line up with TRBD2. The V and J ends lost 3 bases and 1 base, in that order; junction bases with no gene match: 2. Looked up from germline, CDR1 is MNHNS and CDR2 is SASEGT. The CDR3 has 15 residues. CDR3 region: CASSEAGENTGELFF. The CDR3 nucleotides read TGTGCCAGCAGTGAGGCGGGGGAGAACACCGGGGAGCTGTTTTTT.

The rearrangement joins TRBV7-2 to TRBJ2-7, with a weak D call TRBD2 (6 bases). Germline assignment: CDR1 SGHTA and CDR2 FQGNSA. Trimming left V 1 base short and J 1 base short, with 8 bases between. This CDR3 region has 14 residues. Here the CDR3 DNA reads TGTGCCAGCAGCTTAGTCCTAGCGTCCTACGAGCAGTACTTC. The encoded protein is CASSLVLASYEQYF.

This rearrangement joins TRBV7-8 to TRBJ2-1, with 9 bases fitting TRBD2. This CDR3 region has 16 residues. Germline trimming cut 8 bases from V and 1 base from J; bases unmatched to any gene: 9. In germline, CDR1 is SGHVS, CDR2 FQNEAQ. In nucleotides, the CDR3 is TGTGCCAGCTTAAGTAGCGGGAGAGGGTCCTACAATGAGCAGTTCTTC. It is translated as CASLSSGRGSYNEQFF. Complete variable domain (other parts from reference TRBV7-8 and TRBJ2-1): GAGVSQSPRYKVAKRGQDVALRCDPISGHVSLFWYQQALGQGPEFLTYFQNEAQLDKSGLPSDRFFAERPEGSVSTLKIQRTQQEDSAVYLCASLSSGRGSYNEQFFGPGTRLTVL.

The rearrangement joins TRBV5-1 to TRBJ2-7; 9 bases match TRBD1. The CDR3 loop spans 13 amino acids. Trimming removed 7 bases from V and 0 bases from J; junction bases left unmatched: 2. The germline V gene has CDR1 SGHRS and CDR2 YFSETQ. The CDR3 region has the DNA TGCGCCAGCGGGACAGGGAGCTCCTACGAGCAGTACTTC. It yields the protein CASGTGSSYEQYF.

This clone occurred a few times. The V gene is TRBV19, the J gene TRBJ2-3, with D possibly TRBD2 on 6 matching bases. The CDR3 runs to 15 residues. V was trimmed by 3 bases and J by 2 bases, leaving 12 bases between them. The germline V gene has CDR1 LNHDA and CDR2 SQIVND (reference sequence). The CDR3 sequence: CASSMTGTYTDTQYF. CDR3 DNA sequence: TGTGCCAGTAGTATGACGGGGACTTACACAGATACGCAGTATTTT.

This clone came up once. V gene TRBV19 combines with J gene TRBJ1-5; D is possibly TRBD1 (5 bases). Germline V gives CDR1 LNHDA, CDR2 SQIVND (reference sequence). The CDR3 runs 13 residues. Trimming cost V 5 bases and J 5 bases, with 10 bases left between them. CDR3 in amino acids: CASSSGSHQPQHF. The CDR3 DNA reads as TGTGCCAGTAGTTCAGGGTCGCATCAGCCCCAGCATTTT.

The rearrangement joins TRBV4-2 to TRBJ2-7, with D uncertain. Trimming took 1 base from V and 0 from J, leaving 10 bases between them. CDR1 is LGHNA, CDR2 YNFKEQ, per germline. The CDR3 spans 15 residues. CDR3 DNA sequence: TGTGCCAGCAGCCAAGGGTTCCACGGCTCCTACGAGCAGTACTTC. Protein product: CASSQGFHGSYEQYF.

This rearrangement joins TRBV2 to TRBJ2-3; 8 bases agree with TRBD2. The CDR3 is 14 residues long. The germline V gene has CDR1 SNHLY and CDR2 FYNNEI. V shed 6 bases, J shed 4 bases, and the junction held 6 bases outside the gene matches. The CDR3 DNA follows: TGTGCCAGCAGCGAGCGGGAGTTCCCAGATACGCAGTATTTT. It is translated as CASSEREFPDTQYF.

The chain recombines TRBV6-6 with TRBJ2-3; 7 positions match TRBD1. This CDR3 contains 14 residues. The J segment lost 6 bases and the V segment lost 7 bases, leaving 10 bases of the junction unmatched. The germline V gene has CDR1 MNHNY and CDR2 SVGAGI (reference sequence). CDR3 sequence reads: CASIPVGGRDTQYF. The DNA for the CDR3 is TGTGCCAGCATCCCGGTAGGGGGCCGGGATACGCAGTATTTT.

V is TRBV18 and J is TRBJ1-5; a possible D gene is TRBD1 (6 bases). The CDR3 is 15 amino acids. Germline loops: CDR1 KGHSH, CDR2 LQKENI. Trimming pared 5 bases from V and 0 bases from J, leaving 11 bases between. The CDR3 is CASSETGTSNQPQHF. The DNA for the CDR3 is TGTGCCAGCTCAGAGACAGGTACTAGCAATCAGCCCCAGCATTTT.

The chain combines TRBV6-5 with TRBJ2-7; the match to TRBD1 covers 8 bases. This CDR3 is built from 15 residues. Trimming removed 2 bases from V and 5 bases from J; junction bases left unmatched: 8. CDR1 and CDR2 (germline): MNHEY, SVGAGI. CDR3 in amino acids: CASSYIGQGRDEQYF. The DNA for the CDR3 is TGTGCCAGCAGTTACATAGGACAGGGAAGGGACGAGCAGTACTTC.

This clone was found a few times. The V gene is TRBV30, the J gene TRBJ1-5; 8 nucleotides line up with TRBD1. Per germline, CDR1 GTSNPN and CDR2 SVGIG (reference sequence). With 0 bases clipped from V and 7 bases from J, the junction kept 11 bases outside the gene matches. The CDR3 contains 16 residues. CDR3 in amino acids: CAWSVAGGRAHQPQHF. As DNA, the CDR3 is TGTGCCTGGAGTGTCGCAGGGGGCCGCGCTCACCAGCCCCAGCATTTT.

The genes are TRBV19 and TRBJ1-1; 8 bases map to TRBD1. The V gene's germline CDR1 is LNHDA and CDR2 SQIVND (reference sequence). This CDR3 has 13 residues. After removal of 3 bases from V and 9 bases from J, the junction contained 6 bases not matched to a gene. The CDR3 sequence: CASSIVRQGQAFF. The CDR3, as DNA: TGTGCCAGTAGTATCGTTAGACAGGGGCAAGCTTTCTTT. The full variable domain, its missing parts supplied by reference TRBV19 and TRBJ1-1, is DGGITQSPKYLFRKEGQNVTLSCEQNLNHDAMYWYRQDPGQGLRLIYYSQIVNDFQKGDIAEGYSVSREKKESFPLTVTSAQKNPTAFYLCASSIVRQGQAFFGQGTRLTVV.

The chain links TRBV19 to TRBJ1-2, with D maybe TRBD1 (5 bases). Germline CDR1 and CDR2: LNHDA and SQIVND (reference sequence). V was shortened by 2 bases and J by 8 bases, with 15 bases between the two germline ends. The CDR3 totals 14 residues. CDR3 loop: CASSIPGPFAGYTF. CDR3 in DNA: TGTGCCAGTAGTATACCGGGACCCTTTGCCGGCTACACCTTC.

This clone was counted a few times. V is TRBV30 and J is TRBJ1-5; TRBD1 aligns across 9 bases. The germline V gene encodes CDR1 GTSNPN and CDR2 SVGIG (reference sequence). The J segment lost 5 bases and the V segment lost 1 base, leaving 6 bases of the junction unmatched. The CDR3 sequence is 15 residues long. The chain's CDR3 is CAWSDPTGGYQPQHF. CDR3 sequence (DNA): TGTGCCTGGAGTGACCCGACAGGGGGTTATCAGCCCCAGCATTTT.

V is TRBV5-5 and J is TRBJ2-5; D is undetermined. Germline loops: CDR1 SGHKS, CDR2 YYEKEE (reference sequence). V was clipped by 4 bases and J by 5 bases, with 12 bases between them. The CDR3 consists of 13 residues. The CDR3 DNA reads TGTGCCAGCAGCACGCGACACATCGAGACCCAGTACTTC. Protein product: CASSTRHIETQYF.

The chain carries TRBV5-4 and TRBJ2-7, with 7 bases identical to TRBD2. This CDR3 has 15 residues. Germline V CDR1 and CDR2: SGHNT, YYREEE (reference sequence). J lost 5 bases, V lost 0 bases, and 8 bases had no gene match. The CDR3 nucleotides read TGTGCCAGCAGCTTGGATGGGACTATCCTCGACGAGCAGTACTTC. Translation gives CASSLDGTILDEQYF.